This T cell receptor (beta chain) was sequenced during a study of cytomegalovirus exposure and HLA in healthy donors. Study-wide results and caveats: 87-base-pair reads could not separate some V segments, including TRBV6-2 and TRBV6-3.

This CDR3 has 15 amino acids. Germline CDR1 reads SEHNR; CDR2 reads FQNEAQ (reference sequence). The donors, nominally healthy at sampling, likely had unrecorded immune exposures. This PCR relied on a set of 60 Vbeta primers and 13 Jbeta primers. The method was immunoSEQ multiplex PCR; TCRdb's version includes in-frame clones alone and lacks a portion of them. This sample has about 210,000 clones, with 75% to 80% found just once. Worth noting for this clone: Its antigen is as yet unknown. The junction does not match germline at one end; this may be a read error.

The clonotype originates from a male donor in good health and CMV-seronegative. Input material: PBMCs. J is TRBJ1-3 and V is TRBV7-9; 9 bases are shared with TRBD1. The CDR3 DNA sequence: TGTTCCAGCAGCTCGGGACAGGGTGATATAGACACCATATATTTT. Translating it yields CSSSSGQGDIDTIYF.